This T cell receptor beta chain emerged from a study of post-analysis software for immune sequencing data. The wider study: The disease courses covered relapsing-remitting, secondary progressive and progressive-relapsing multiple sclerosis.

Remarks on this clonotype: What it recognizes is unknown.

Trimming pared 4 bases from V and 2 bases from J, leaving 15 bases between. This CDR3 has 15 amino acids. Germline lookup yields CDR1 SGHRS and CDR2 YFSETQ. Unique molecular identifiers had been added to the TCR beta cDNA libraries. When about 1 to 11 million T cells were used, they gave roughly 490,000 cDNA molecules. TCRdb reprocessed the PCR reads with MiXCR, giving one entry per CDR3 protein. The top ten hold approximately 4.2% of the sample, which has 740,000 or so distinct CDR3 sequences, about 50% seen once. Study conclusions and caveats: Controls had lower frequencies than patients of about five TRBV segments, which included TRBV5-6, TRBV5-1 and TRBV20-1. Versus controls, multiple sclerosis patients showed significantly lower diversity (normalized Chao1). Same-batch samples co-clustered strongly by F measure.

This clonotype originated in a girl aged 5 to 17 with multiple sclerosis. The gene calls are TRBV5-1 and TRBJ1-2, with unresolved D. The sequenced sample consisted of blood. The CDR3 coding sequence is TGCGCCAGCAGCCCGGAGTGGCAGATCAACTATGGCTACACCTTC. Protein sequence: CASSPEWQINYGYTF.